This TCR beta chain was profiled in a study of blood T cell repertoires in COVID-19. As for the study in general: Collection of acute and convalescent COVID-19 samples took place in the United States, Italy and Spain. Sources were T cells, B-cell-depleted T cells, or PBMCs; the material itself was cDNA or gDNA.

CDR3 length: 15 residues. J gave up 0 bases and V 5 bases, and 4 bases lay outside the gene matches. Looked up from germline, CDR1 is SGHTA and CDR2 is FQGTGA. Authors' data handling: Reference gene primer amplification gave estimated nucleated cell counts. The method was immunoSEQ multiplex PCR; TCRdb's version includes in-frame clones alone and lacks a portion of them. That table is the source of V, J and clone size, and D and trimming were worked out from the DNA. Of some 100,000 clones in the sample, 80% to 90% are singletons; the top ten hold roughly 7.9%. This TCR came from a man in his 70s who had recovered from COVID-19. The specimen was peripheral blood. V gene TRBV7-3 combines with J gene TRBJ2-1, with 7 bases lining up with TRBD2. This CDR3 is CASSPSGNSYNEQFF. Written as DNA, the CDR3 is TGTGCCAGCAGCCCTAGCGGCAACTCCTACAATGAGCAGTTCTTC.